The 19 T cell receptor beta chains below all came from one sample that was sequenced in a study of post-analysis software for immune sequencing data. General study findings and limits: Patients showed TRBV5-6, TRBV5-1 and TRBV20-1 among roughly 5 TRBV segments more frequent than in controls.

Each TCR beta cDNA library carried unique molecular identifiers. TCRdb independently ran MiXCR on the PCR reads; one entry per CDR3 protein. The data show about 200,000 distinct CDR3 sequences, 29% seen once. Their target antigens are unknown. Sequenced: blood. The receptors originated from a girl aged 2-17 years with multiple sclerosis.

A remark on this clonotype: Just one base apart from a much larger clone, this may be a read error. This chain uses TRBV5-1 with TRBJ2-7; D is uncertain. Per germline, CDR1 SGHRS and CDR2 YFSETQ. V was shortened by 3 bases and J by 0 bases, with 13 bases between the two germline ends. The CDR3 runs to 15 residues. The CDR3 DNA is TGCGCCAGCAGCTGGGAAGAGTCGGGCTCCTACGAGCAGTACTTC. Translated: CASSWEESGSYEQYF.

This chain connects TRBV5-1 to TRBJ2-5, with TRBD2 matching over 10 bases. Per the germline V gene, CDR1 is SGHRS and CDR2 is YFSETQ. With V trimmed by 4 bases and J by 11 bases, 17 bases remained unmatched. The CDR3 is made up of 16 amino acids. The CDR3 nucleotides read TGCGCCAGCAGCCTAGTAGCGGGAGGCCCCGGGAATGAGCAGTACTTC. Translation: CASSLVAGGPGNEQYF.

This chain joins TRBV28 and TRBJ2-1; D unclear. Germline CDR1 MDHEN, CDR2 SYDVKM. V was clipped by 0 bases and J by 1 base, with 4 bases between them. CDR3 length equals 14 residues. The CDR3: CASSLWGSYNEQFF. DNA of the CDR3: TGTGCCAGCAGTTTATGGGGTTCCTACAATGAGCAGTTCTTC.

Points on this clonotype: A much larger clone differs by one base, so this may be a read error. The gene calls are TRBV6-6 and TRBJ2-1, with D unclear. The J call may be faulty, since TRBJ2-7 better matches the DNA end. From germline, CDR1 is MNHNY and CDR2 SVGAGI (reference sequence). CDR3 length: 13 amino acids. CDR3 coding DNA: TGTGCCAGTGGAACGTTCTCCTACAATGAGCAGTACTTC. Its protein is CASGTFSYNEQYF.

This clonotype was observed a single time. The J gene is TRBJ2-7, the V gene TRBV5-1; 11 bases match TRBD2. J was trimmed by 7 bases and V by 5 bases; bases with no gene match: 11. This CDR3 region has 15 residues. Germline V gene lookup returns CDR1 SGHRS and CDR2 YFSETQ. CDR3 sequence (DNA): TGCGCCAGCAGTTTACTAGCGGGAGTGAACAATGAGCAGTACTTC. Its protein is CASSLLAGVNNEQYF.

A remark on this clonotype: Possible read error: a much larger clone is one base away. The chain uses TRBV20-1 and TRBJ2-3; D gene uncertain. Germline lookup yields CDR1 DFQATT and CDR2 SNEGSKA (reference sequence). CDR3 length equals 11 residues. The CDR3 loop is CRAPRPTTQYF. The CDR3 nucleotides are TGCAGGGCCCCAAGACCAACTACGCAGTATTTT.

This clonotype was recorded many times. The chain links TRBV10-1 to TRBJ2-5; TRBD1 aligns across 7 bases. J gave up 2 bases and V 4 bases, and 1 base lay outside the gene matches. The CDR3 is 13 residues long. In germline, CDR1 is WNHNN, CDR2 SYGVQD (reference sequence). In DNA form, the CDR3 reads TGCGCCAGCAGTGGACAGGGTCAAGAGACCCAGTACTTC. It yields the protein CASSGQGQETQYF.

This clonotype showed up many times. V usage is TRBV4-1 and J usage is TRBJ2-1; a possible D gene is TRBD2 (7 bases). V was clipped by 0 bases and J by 5 bases, with 14 bases between them. Germline CDR1 and CDR2: MGHRA and YSYEKL. The CDR3 covers 16 residues. CDR3 nucleotides: TGCGCCAGCAGCCAAGATCCGGGGGGCCTTAACAATGAGCAGTTCTTC. Protein sequence: CASSQDPGGLNNEQFF.

This clonotype was found a few times. The chain's CDR3 is CASSLAAGVEGDKQFF. The CDR3 DNA reads TGCGCCAGCAGCTTGGCCGCGGGAGTAGAGGGCGACAAGCAGTTCTTC. The chain links TRBV5-1 to TRBJ2-1, with TRBD2 identical over 7 bases. Trimming cost V 0 bases and J 11 bases; bases outside gene matches: 14. CDR3 size: 16 residues. Germline lookup yields CDR1 SGHRS and CDR2 YFSETQ.

The V gene is TRBV21-1, the J gene TRBJ1-1; the DNA was not compared with TRBD1, the D call given in the table. TRBV21-1 is a pseudogene locus. The CDR3 is 15 amino acids. CDR3 sequence: CASSSKTDMNTEAFF. The CDR3 DNA reads as TGTGCCAGCAGCTCCAAGACAGATATGAACACTGAAGCTTTCTTT.

The V gene is TRBV5-1, the J gene TRBJ2-7, with D possibly being TRBD1 (5 bases). This CDR3 spans 15 amino acids. Germline CDR1 and CDR2: SGHRS and YFSETQ. V lost 4 bases and J lost 0, with 14 bases in between. CDR3 DNA: TGCGCCAGCAGCCCGGCGAGACAGAGCTCCTACGAGCAGTACTTC. This encodes CASSPARQSSYEQYF.

This clonotype was counted a few times. The CDR3: CASSQGQAAGEETQYF. The CDR3 DNA is TGTGCCAGCAGCCAAGGGCAGGCGGCCGGAGAAGAGACCCAGTACTTC. The genes are TRBV3-1 and TRBJ2-5; D is unresolved. This CDR3 is 16 amino acids long. CDR1 and CDR2 (germline): LGHDT, YNNKEL (reference sequence). V lost 1 base, J lost 3 bases, and 15 bases lay in between.

A word on this clonotype: This may be a read error: a much more frequent sequence differs by one nucleotide. CDR3 nucleotide sequence: TGCAGTGCTAGGGTAGAGGGGGGGGCCAATGAGCAGTACTTC. Protein: CSARVEGGANEQYF. The rearrangement uses TRBV20-1 and TRBJ2-5; tentative D call: TRBD2 (7 bases). Deletions cut 3 bases from V and 11 bases from J, with 22 bases between. Germline CDR1 is DFQATT and CDR2 is SNEGSKA (reference sequence). The CDR3 extends over 14 amino acids.

This clonotype was seen many times. The chain recombines TRBV5-1 with TRBJ2-7; D may be TRBD1 or TRBD2 (5 bases each). Trimming left V 4 bases short and J 7 bases short, with 18 bases between. Germline V CDR1 and CDR2: SGHRS, YFSETQ. The CDR3 consists of 14 residues. The CDR3 sequence: CASSVGTAGMEQYF. CDR3 sequence (DNA): TGCGCCAGCAGCGTTGGGACGGCCGGAATGGAGCAGTACTTC.

This clonotype was recorded a few times. The genes are TRBV14 and TRBJ2-3; tentative D call: TRBD2 (5 bases). Trimming pared 4 bases from V and 6 bases from J, leaving 11 bases between. The CDR3 has 13 amino acids. Looked up from germline, CDR1 is SGHDN and CDR2 is FVKESK. CDR3 bases: TGTGCCAGCAGCCTCGGGTGGGAGGATACGCAGTATTTT. Protein product: CASSLGWEDTQYF.

This chain links TRBV20-1 with TRBJ2-2; TRBD1 matches 8 bases. V lost 1 base to trimming and J lost 1 base; unmatched junction nucleotides: 5. Germline CDR1 reads DFQATT; CDR2 reads SNEGSKA (reference sequence). This CDR3 spans 16 amino acids. Written as DNA, the CDR3 is TGCAGTGCTAGAGGCACAGGACAGGGGAACACCGGGGAGCTGTTTTTT. Amino acids: CSARGTGQGNTGELFF.

In its sample, this clonotype was seen many times. V and J are TRBV25-1 and TRBJ2-3, with D perhaps matching TRBD2 (5 bases). CDR3 length: 14 amino acids. CDR1 MGHDK and CDR2 SYGVNS come from the germline V gene. V lost 7 bases to trimming and J lost 2 bases, with 13 bases between them. Here the CDR3 DNA reads TGTGCCAGCATGGCCGGACTTATCACAGATACGCAGTATTTT. This translates into CASMAGLITDTQYF.

This sequence joins TRBV4-1 and TRBJ2-7, with D perhaps given as TRBD1 or TRBD2 (5 bases each). The germline V gene encodes CDR1 MGHRA and CDR2 YSYEKL. Trimming took off 0 bases at V and 7 bases at J, with 16 bases between the two ends. The CDR3 extends over 15 amino acids. CDR3 amino acids: CASSQDWRGTFEQYF. CDR3 bases: TGCGCCAGCAGCCAAGATTGGAGAGGGACCTTTGAGCAGTACTTC.

This clonotype was seen many times. The V gene is TRBV2, the J gene TRBJ2-7; D possibly uses TRBD1 or TRBD2 (6 bases each). V was pared by 7 bases and J by 0 bases, with 10 bases between. Germline V lookup: CDR1 SNHLY, CDR2 FYNNEI. The CDR3 is 13 residues long. CDR3 protein: CASTGGPSYEQYF. The CDR3 DNA sequence: TGTGCCAGCACCGGGGGCCCCTCCTACGAGCAGTACTTC.